This TCR beta chain is drawn from a study of T-cell reconstitution after alpha-beta-depleted transplantation in children. The germline V gene has CDR1 MDHEN and CDR2 SYDVKM. Losses at the gene ends were 8 bases for V and 2 bases for J; bases not matched to a gene: 3. The CDR3 is 13 residues long. A library of TCRbeta sequences, prepared with unique molecular identifiers, was generated. TCRdb re-called the PCR reads through MiXCR, storing one row per CDR3 protein. The table lists about 340,000 distinct CDR3 sequences, about a tenth of them singletons. This clonotype was seen many times. This specimen consisted of PBMCs from the stem cell graft donor, obtained from the stem cell graft. This chain joins TRBV28 and TRBJ2-3; 8 bases map to TRBD1. The TCR was taken from a human donor who donated a stem cell graft to a child with acute lymphoblastic leukemia. CDR3: CASRTGNTDTQYF. In DNA, the CDR3 is TGTGCCAGCCGGACAGGGAACACAGATACGCAGTATTTT.